Each of the 8 T cell receptor beta chains below was sequenced from the same sample in a study of CD4 T cells in relation to SARS-CoV-2 and coronaviruses. Unexposed donor CD4+ T cells date from about 2011-2018, before the COVID-19 pandemic. The table came from immunoSEQ multiplex PCR; TCRdb's copy has only in-frame clones and leaves some out. This sample has around 65,000 clones, with about 90% found just once. Source material: memory CD4+ T cells from PBMCs. The origin of the receptors is a human donor in good health.

CDR3 amino acids: CASSELLGDNEQFF. CDR3 nucleotides: TGCGCCAGCAGTGAGCTCCTAGGGGACAATGAGCAGTTCTTC. The rearrangement joins TRBV10-1 to TRBJ2-1, with D possibly TRBD1 on 5 matching bases. With 2 bases removed from V and 5 bases from J, the gap between germline ends came to 10 bases. Per germline, CDR1 WNHNN and CDR2 SYGVQD (reference sequence). The CDR3 has 14 amino acids.

V usage is TRBV18 and J usage is TRBJ1-5; the D gene is possibly TRBD1 (5 bases). This CDR3 region has 14 residues. Trimming removed 0 bases from V and 6 bases from J, with 9 bases in between. Per germline, CDR1 KGHSH and CDR2 LQKENI. The CDR3 sequence is CASSPPGTVQPQHF. CDR3 coding DNA: TGTGCCAGCTCACCACCCGGGACGGTTCAGCCCCAGCATTTT.

V usage is TRBV2 and J usage is TRBJ1-5; D remains unclear. The CDR3 length is 15 residues. Trimming stripped 3 bases from V and 2 bases from J, with 11 bases between. Germline V gene sequence: CDR1 SNHLY, CDR2 FYNNEI. The CDR3 here is CASSEQAPRNQPQHF. The CDR3 coding sequence is TGTGCCAGCAGTGAGCAGGCTCCGCGCAATCAGCCCCAGCATTTT.

The rearrangement joins TRBV29-1 to TRBJ1-2, with a tentative D call TRBD1 (6 bases). The germline gives CDR1 SQVTM, CDR2 ANQGSEA. The V end lost 5 bases, the J end lost 8 bases, and 21 bases lay between the germline ends. This CDR3 is 14 amino acids long. The CDR3 region is CSVQGSAEGRGYTF. In DNA, the CDR3 is TGCAGCGTTCAGGGGTCTGCCGAGGGAAGGGGCTACACCTTC.

V is TRBV4-3 and J is TRBJ2-7; D unclear. The germline V gene has CDR1 LGHNA and CDR2 YSLEER. This CDR3 region has 16 residues. V shed 1 base and J shed 4 bases, with 17 bases lying between them. This chain's CDR3 is CASSQGVGTIGYEQYF. The CDR3 bases are TGCGCCAGCAGCCAAGGAGTCGGAACAATTGGTTACGAGCAGTACTTC.

V usage is TRBV5-6 and J usage is TRBJ1-2; D ambiguous. V was clipped by 4 bases and J by 4 bases, with 11 bases between them. The germline gives CDR1 SGHDT, CDR2 YYEEEE. The CDR3 is 13 residues long. The CDR3 protein is CASSQVFTYGYTF. For the CDR3, the DNA is TGTGCCAGCAGCCAGGTTTTCACCTATGGCTACACCTTC.

The chain uses TRBV9 and TRBJ2-1; perhaps TRBD2 as D (6 bases). The CDR3 loop spans 14 amino acids. Germline V lookup: CDR1 SGDLS, CDR2 YYNGEE. With 0 bases removed from V and 8 bases from J, the gap between germline ends came to 12 bases. The CDR3 region is CASSVVGSGDEQFF. DNA for the CDR3: TGTGCCAGCAGCGTAGTCGGGAGTGGCGATGAGCAGTTCTTC.

The chain links TRBV7-8 to TRBJ1-5; a weak D match, TRBD1 (5 bases). The CDR3 spans 17 residues. The V gene lost 6 bases and the J gene lost 3 bases, with 21 bases spanning the gap. Germline V CDR1 and CDR2: SGHVS, FQNEAQ. CDR3 nucleotides: TGTGCCAGCAGTTCCCCTTCGGGGCGGAGAATCAATCAGCCCCAGCATTTT. Its protein is CASSSPSGRRINQPQHF.